This TCR beta chain was identified during a study of CD8+CD57+ T cells in acquired aplastic anemia. Whoever was chosen for sequencing had shown CD8+CD57+ cell expansion by flow cytometry. Genomic DNA templated the TCR beta VDJ and CDR3 profiling. One entry per CDR3 protein, called by TCRdb with MiXCR from the reads. The profile shows some 180,000 distinct CDR3 sequences, around 60% of them singletons. The germline V gene encodes CDR1 DFQATT and CDR2 SNEGSKA (reference sequence). Trimming pared 4 bases from V and 2 bases from J, leaving 7 bases between. The CDR3 loop spans 12 amino acids. The chain combines TRBV20-1 with TRBJ2-3; D is ambiguous. The receptor comes from a human donor with aplastic anemia. Sequencing was done on a sample of sorted CD4+, CD8+, or CD8+CD57+ T cells (not recorded which) from PBMCs. CDR3 in DNA: TGCAGTGCTACTACTTTCACAGATACGCAGTATTTT. It specifies CSATTFTDTQYF.